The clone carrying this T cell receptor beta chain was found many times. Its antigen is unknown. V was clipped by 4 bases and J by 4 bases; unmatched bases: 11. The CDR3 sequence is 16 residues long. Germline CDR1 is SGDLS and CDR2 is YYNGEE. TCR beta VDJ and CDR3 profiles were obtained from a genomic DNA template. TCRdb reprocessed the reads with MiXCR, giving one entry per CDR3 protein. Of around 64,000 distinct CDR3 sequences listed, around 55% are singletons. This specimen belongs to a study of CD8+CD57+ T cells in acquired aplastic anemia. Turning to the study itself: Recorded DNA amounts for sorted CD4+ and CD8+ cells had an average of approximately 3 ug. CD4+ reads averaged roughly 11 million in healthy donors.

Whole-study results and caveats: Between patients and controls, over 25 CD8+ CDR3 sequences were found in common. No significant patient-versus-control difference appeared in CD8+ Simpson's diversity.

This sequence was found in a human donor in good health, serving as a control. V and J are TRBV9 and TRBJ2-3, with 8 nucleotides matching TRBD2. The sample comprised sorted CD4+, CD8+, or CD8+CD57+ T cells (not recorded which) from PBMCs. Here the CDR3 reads CASSPLGAGVSDTQYF. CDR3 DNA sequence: TGTGCCAGCAGCCCCCTGGGAGCGGGAGTGTCAGATACGCAGTATTTT. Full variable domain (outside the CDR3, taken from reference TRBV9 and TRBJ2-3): DSGVTQTPKHLITATGQRVTLRCSPRSGDLSVYWYQQSLDQGLQFLIQYYNGEERAKGNILERFSAQQFPDLHSELNLSSLELGDSALYFCASSPLGAGVSDTQYFGPGTRLTVL.